This is a list of T cell receptor beta chains from one sample in a study of beta chain features in type 1 diabetes. The data were produced by immunoSEQ multiplex PCR, yet TCRdb's version contains in-frame clones alone and is incomplete. The table lists 350,000 to 450,000 clones, more than 11% of them singletons. The sequenced sample consisted of naive CD4+ T cells from blood. All receptors come from a young man in good health. CDR3s include the opening cysteine and the closing phenylalanine or tryptophan. Each record gives: D gene, clone size, J gene, V gene, CDR3 protein, CDR3 DNA. D genes are given only for firm matches. Size is stated for part of the rows, as once, few or many counts, or as a class when the clone is expanded.

D: .; size: .; J: TRBJ2-3; V: TRBV7-3; CDR3: CASSLVTGEGYTQYF; DNA: TGTGCCAGCAGCTTGGTGACGGGAGAGGGATATACGCAGTATTTT
D: .; size: few; J: TRBJ1-2; V: TRBV20-1; CDR3: CTINSNYGYTF; DNA: TGCACAATCAATTCTAACTATGGCTACACCTTC
D: .; size: once; J: TRBJ2-1; V: TRBV4-3; CDR3: CASSQSGLSNEQFF; DNA: TGCGCCAGCAGCCAAAGCGGACTGTCTAATGAGCAGTTCTTC
D: .; size: few; J: TRBJ2-5; V: TRBV7-8; CDR3: CASSQGILETQYF; DNA: TGTGCCAGCAGCCAAGGGATTCTGGAGACCCAGTACTTC
D: .; size: few; J: TRBJ2-5; V: TRBV25-1; CDR3: CASRGRTAQYF; DNA: TGTGCCAGCAGGGGGAGGACGGCCCAGTACTTC
D: .; size: .; J: TRBJ2-5; V: TRBV7-8; CDR3: CASSRMYQETQYF; DNA: TGTGCCAGCAGTCGTATGTACCAAGAGACCCAGTACTTC
D: .; size: .; J: TRBJ1-1; V: TRBV29-1; CDR3: CSVARGINTEAFF; DNA: TGCAGCGTTGCAAGAGGGATTAACACTGAAGCTTTCTTT
D: .; size: .; J: TRBJ1-2; V: TRBV5-1; CDR3: CASSLGVGGYTF; DNA: TGCGCCAGCAGCTTGGGGGTTGGTGGCTACACCTTC
D: .; size: few; J: TRBJ2-5; V: TRBV5-1; CDR3: CASSHGRIQETQYF; DNA: TGCGCCAGCAGCCATGGGCGGATCCAAGAGACCCAGTACTTC
D: .; size: .; J: TRBJ2-6; V: TRBV5-1; CDR3: CASSLVRGRISGANVLTF; DNA: TGCGCCAGCAGCTTGGTTAGGGGACGGATATCTGGGGCCAACGTCCTGACTTTC
D: .; size: few; J: TRBJ1-2; V: TRBV7-8; CDR3: CASSHGQTYGYTF; DNA: TGTGCCAGCAGTCACGGACAGACTTATGGCTACACCTTC
D: .; size: .; J: TRBJ1-1; V: TRBV5-4; CDR3: CASSLNTEAFF; DNA: TGTGCCAGCAGCCTCAACACTGAAGCTTTCTTT
D: .; size: few; J: TRBJ1-1; V: TRBV23-1; CDR3: CASNKFMNTEAFF; DNA: TGCGCCAGCAATAAATTCATGAACACTGAAGCTTTCTTT
D: TRBD1; size: .; J: TRBJ2-4; V: TRBV7-2; CDR3: CASSWDRAAKNIQYF; DNA: TGTGCCAGCAGCTGGGACAGGGCGGCCAAAAACATTCAGTACTTC
D: .; size: .; J: TRBJ1-3; V: TRBV7-2; CDR3: CASSLVQGGNTIYF; DNA: TGTGCCAGCAGCTTAGTACAGGGTGGAAACACCATATATTTT
D: .; size: .; J: TRBJ2-3; V: TRBV6-4; CDR3: CASSERFNTQYF; DNA: TGTGCCAGCAGTGAGCGCTTTAATACGCAGTATTTT
D: .; size: .; J: TRBJ2-3; V: TRBV7-3; CDR3: CASSPTPGTDTQYF; DNA: TGTGCCAGCAGCCCCACCCCCGGGACAGATACGCAGTATTTT
D: .; size: .; J: TRBJ2-7; V: TRBV9; CDR3: CASSVAGGGYEQYF; DNA: TGTGCCAGCAGCGTAGCAGGGGGAGGTTACGAGCAGTACTTC
D: .; size: .; J: TRBJ2-5; V: TRBV12-5; CDR3: CASGLGETQYF; DNA: TGTGCTAGTGGTTTGGGAGAGACCCAGTACTTC
D: .; size: .; J: TRBJ2-5; V: TRBV4-1; CDR3: CASSQGLNLQETQYF; DNA: TGCGCCAGCAGCCAAGGACTAAACCTTCAAGAGACCCAGTACTTC
D: .; size: .; J: TRBJ2-1; V: TRBV10-3; CDR3: CAISRRGNEQFF; DNA: TGTGCCATCAGCCGAAGAGGCAATGAGCAGTTCTTC
D: TRBD2; size: .; J: TRBJ2-1; V: TRBV5-4; CDR3: CASSRAGGFNEQFF; DNA: TGTGCCAGCTCACGAGCGGGAGGTTTTAATGAGCAGTTCTTC
D: .; size: .; J: TRBJ2-7; V: TRBV6-1; CDR3: CASSEKRDEQYF; DNA: TGTGCCAGCAGTGAAAAAAGAGACGAGCAGTACTTC
D: .; size: few; J: TRBJ2-7; V: TRBV20-1; CDR3: CSAWATYEQYF; DNA: TGCAGTGCGTGGGCCACCTACGAGCAGTACTTC
D: .; size: .; J: TRBJ1-1; V: TRBV5-1; CDR3: CASSSARTAEAFF; DNA: TGCGCCAGCAGCTCGGCCAGGACGGCTGAAGCTTTCTTT
D: TRBD2; size: .; J: TRBJ2-3; V: TRBV5-1; CDR3: CASSKRLAGATGADTQYF; DNA: TGCGCCAGCAGCAAAAGACTAGCGGGAGCCACTGGCGCAGATACGCAGTATTTT
D: TRBD1; size: few; J: TRBJ2-1; V: TRBV5-1; CDR3: CASSSGTGAYNEQFF; DNA: TGCGCCAGCAGCTCCGGGACAGGGGCATACAATGAGCAGTTCTTC
D: .; size: .; J: TRBJ2-3; V: TRBV14; CDR3: CASSQDPYRAGRGTDTQYF; DNA: TGTGCCAGCAGCCAAGATCCCTACAGGGCTGGGAGGGGAACAGATACGCAGTATTTT